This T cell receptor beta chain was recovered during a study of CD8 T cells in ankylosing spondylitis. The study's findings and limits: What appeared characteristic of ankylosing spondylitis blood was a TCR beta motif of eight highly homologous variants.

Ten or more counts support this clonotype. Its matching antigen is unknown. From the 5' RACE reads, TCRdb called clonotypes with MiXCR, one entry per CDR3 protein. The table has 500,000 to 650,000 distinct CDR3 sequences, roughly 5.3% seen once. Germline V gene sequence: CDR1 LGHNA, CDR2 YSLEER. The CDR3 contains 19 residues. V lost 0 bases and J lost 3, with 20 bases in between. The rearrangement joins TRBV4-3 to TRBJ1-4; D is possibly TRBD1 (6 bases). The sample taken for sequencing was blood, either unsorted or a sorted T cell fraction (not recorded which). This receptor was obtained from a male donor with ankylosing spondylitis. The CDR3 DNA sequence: TGCGCCAGCAGCCAAGATTTGGGCGGAGGGGCAGGGGCTAATGAAAAACTGTTTTTT. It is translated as CASSQDLGGGAGANEKLFF.